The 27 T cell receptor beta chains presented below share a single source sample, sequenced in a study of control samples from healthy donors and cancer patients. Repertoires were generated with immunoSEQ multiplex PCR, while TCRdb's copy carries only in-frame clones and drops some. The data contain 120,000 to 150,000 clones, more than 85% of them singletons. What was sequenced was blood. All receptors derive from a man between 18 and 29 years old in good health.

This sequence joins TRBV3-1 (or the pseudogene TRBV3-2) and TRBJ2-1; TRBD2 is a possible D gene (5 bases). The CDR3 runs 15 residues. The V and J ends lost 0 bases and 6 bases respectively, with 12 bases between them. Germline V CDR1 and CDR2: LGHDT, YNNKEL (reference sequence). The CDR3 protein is CASSQEAASFNEQFF. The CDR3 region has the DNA TGTGCCAGCAGCCAAGAGGCGGCTAGCTTCAATGAGCAGTTCTTC.

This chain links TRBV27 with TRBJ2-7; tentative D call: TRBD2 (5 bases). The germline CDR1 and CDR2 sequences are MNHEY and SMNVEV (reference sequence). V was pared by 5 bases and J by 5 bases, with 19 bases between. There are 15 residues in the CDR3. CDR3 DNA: TGTGCCAGCAGTGGACTCGGCGCCGCTGGCAACGAGCAGTACTTC. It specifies CASSGLGAAGNEQYF.

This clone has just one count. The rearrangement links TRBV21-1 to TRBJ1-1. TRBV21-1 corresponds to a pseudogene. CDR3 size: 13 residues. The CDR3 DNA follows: TGTGCCAGCAGTTCTGGGGGGAACACTGAAGCTTTCTTT. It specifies CASSSGGNTEAFF.

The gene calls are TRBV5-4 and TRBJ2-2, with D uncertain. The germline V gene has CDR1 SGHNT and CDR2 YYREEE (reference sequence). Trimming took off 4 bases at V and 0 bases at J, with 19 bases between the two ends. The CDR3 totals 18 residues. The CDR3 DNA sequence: TGTGCCAGCAGCAATTTGGTTTCGGCGGACGCGAACACCGGGGAGCTGTTTTTT. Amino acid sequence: CASSNLVSADANTGELFF.

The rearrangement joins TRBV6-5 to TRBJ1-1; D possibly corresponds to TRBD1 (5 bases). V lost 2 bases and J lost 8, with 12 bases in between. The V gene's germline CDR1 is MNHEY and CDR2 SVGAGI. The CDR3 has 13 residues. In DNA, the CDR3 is TGTGCCAGCAGTTACACCGGGGCCCAGGAAGCTTTCTTT. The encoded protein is CASSYTGAQEAFF.

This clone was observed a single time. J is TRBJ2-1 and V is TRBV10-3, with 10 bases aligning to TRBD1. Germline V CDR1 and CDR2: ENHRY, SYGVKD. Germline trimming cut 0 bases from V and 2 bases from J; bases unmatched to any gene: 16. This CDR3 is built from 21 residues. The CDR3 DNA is TGTGCCATCAGTGAGTCAGGAGGGACAGGGGAAGCGGGAAAACCCTACAATGAGCAGTTCTTC. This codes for CAISESGGTGEAGKPYNEQFF.

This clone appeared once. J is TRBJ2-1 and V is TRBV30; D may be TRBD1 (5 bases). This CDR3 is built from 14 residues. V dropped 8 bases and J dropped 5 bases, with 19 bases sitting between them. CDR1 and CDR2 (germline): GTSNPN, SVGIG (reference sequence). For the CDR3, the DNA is TGTGCCAGTCCGTTAGGGGTCTCAAACAATGAGCAGTTCTTC. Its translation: CASPLGVSNNEQFF. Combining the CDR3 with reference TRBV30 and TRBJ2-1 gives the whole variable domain SQTIHQWPATLVQPVGSPLSLECTVEGTSNPNLYWYRQAAGRGLQLLFYSVGIGQISSEVPQNLSASRPQDRQFILSSKKLLLSDSGFYLCASPLGVSNNEQFFGPGTRLTVL.

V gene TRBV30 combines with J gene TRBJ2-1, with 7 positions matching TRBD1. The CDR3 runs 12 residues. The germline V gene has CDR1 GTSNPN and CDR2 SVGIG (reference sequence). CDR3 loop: CAFEQGLNEQFF. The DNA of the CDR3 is TGTGCTTTCGAACAGGGGCTCAATGAGCAGTTCTTC.

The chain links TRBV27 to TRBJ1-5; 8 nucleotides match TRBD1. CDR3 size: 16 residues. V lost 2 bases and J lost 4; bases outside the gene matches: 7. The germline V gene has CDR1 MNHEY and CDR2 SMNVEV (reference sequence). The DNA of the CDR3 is TGTGCCAGCAGTTTACGGCGAGGACAGGGAAATCAGCCCCAGCATTTT. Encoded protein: CASSLRRGQGNQPQHF.

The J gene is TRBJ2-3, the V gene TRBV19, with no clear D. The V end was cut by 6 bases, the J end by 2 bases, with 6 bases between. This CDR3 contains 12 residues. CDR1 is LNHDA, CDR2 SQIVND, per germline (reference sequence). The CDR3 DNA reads TGTGCCAGTAGCCAGCCCACAGATACGCAGTATTTT. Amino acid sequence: CASSQPTDTQYF.

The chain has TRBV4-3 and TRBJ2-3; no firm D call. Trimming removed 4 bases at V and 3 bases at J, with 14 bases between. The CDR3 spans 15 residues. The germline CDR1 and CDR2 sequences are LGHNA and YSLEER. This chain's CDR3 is CASSPDQHRTDTQYF. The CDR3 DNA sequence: TGCGCCAGCAGCCCCGATCAGCATAGGACAGATACGCAGTATTTT.

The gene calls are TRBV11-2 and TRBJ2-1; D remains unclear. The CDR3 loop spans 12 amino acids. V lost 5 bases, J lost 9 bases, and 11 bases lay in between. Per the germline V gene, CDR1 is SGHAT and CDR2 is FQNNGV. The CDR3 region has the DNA TGTGCCAGCAGCCCAAGGTGGGGTGAGCAGTTCTTC. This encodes CASSPRWGEQFF. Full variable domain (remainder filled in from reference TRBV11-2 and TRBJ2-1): EAGVAQSPRYKIIEKRQSVAFWCNPISGHATLYWYQQILGQGPKLLIQFQNNGVVDDSQLPKDRFSAERLKGVDSTLKIQPAKLEDSAVYLCASSPRWGEQFFGPGTRLTVL.

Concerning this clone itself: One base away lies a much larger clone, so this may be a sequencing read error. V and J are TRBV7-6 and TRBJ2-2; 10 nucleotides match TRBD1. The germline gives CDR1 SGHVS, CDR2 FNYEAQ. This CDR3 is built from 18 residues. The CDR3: CASSPLAAGTGVTGKLFF. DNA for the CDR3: TGTGCCAGCAGCCCCTTGGCCGCCGGGACAGGGGTGACCGGGAAGCTGTTTTTT.

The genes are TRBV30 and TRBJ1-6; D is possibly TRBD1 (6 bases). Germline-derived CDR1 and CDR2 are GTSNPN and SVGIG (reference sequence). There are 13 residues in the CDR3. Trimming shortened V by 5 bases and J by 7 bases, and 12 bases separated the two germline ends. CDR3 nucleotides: TGTGCCTGGGAGGACAGACCCAATTCACCCCTCCACTTT. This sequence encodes CAWEDRPNSPLHF.

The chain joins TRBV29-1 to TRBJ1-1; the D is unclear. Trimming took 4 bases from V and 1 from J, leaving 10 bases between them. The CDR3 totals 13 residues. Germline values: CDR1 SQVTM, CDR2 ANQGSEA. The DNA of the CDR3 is TGCAGCGTTGGAAGGGAACAGAACACTGAAGCTTTCTTT. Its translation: CSVGREQNTEAFF.

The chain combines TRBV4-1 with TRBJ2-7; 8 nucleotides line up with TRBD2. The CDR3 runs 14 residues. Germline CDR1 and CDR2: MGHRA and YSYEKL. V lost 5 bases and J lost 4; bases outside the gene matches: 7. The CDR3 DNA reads TGCGCCAGCAGCGGCCTAGCGGGTTCGTACGAGCAGTACTTC. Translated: CASSGLAGSYEQYF.

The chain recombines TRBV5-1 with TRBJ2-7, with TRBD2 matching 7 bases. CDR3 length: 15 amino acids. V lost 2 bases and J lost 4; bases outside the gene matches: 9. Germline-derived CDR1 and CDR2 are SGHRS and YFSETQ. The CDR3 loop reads CASSFRGELGYEQYF. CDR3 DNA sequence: TGCGCCAGCAGCTTTCGGGGGGAATTAGGATACGAGCAGTACTTC.

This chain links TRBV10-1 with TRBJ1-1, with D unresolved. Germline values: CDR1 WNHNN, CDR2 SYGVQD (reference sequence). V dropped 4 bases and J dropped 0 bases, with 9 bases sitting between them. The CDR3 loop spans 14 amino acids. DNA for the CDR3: TGCGCCAGCAGTGGATGGCCGGTGAACACTGAAGCTTTCTTT. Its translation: CASSGWPVNTEAFF.

Written as DNA, the CDR3 is TGTGCCAGCAGTTACTCCCGGGACAGTAATTCACCCCTCCACTTT. Protein: CASSYSRDSNSPLHF. The V call is TRBV6-5, the J call TRBJ1-6, with 7 positions matching TRBD1. This CDR3 comprises 15 residues. Germline V CDR1 and CDR2: MNHEY, SVGAGI. V dropped 0 bases and J dropped 6; count of bases not matched to a gene: 2.

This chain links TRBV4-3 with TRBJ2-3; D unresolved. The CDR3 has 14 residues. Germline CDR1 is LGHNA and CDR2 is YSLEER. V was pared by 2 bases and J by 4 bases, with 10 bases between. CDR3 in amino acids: CASSQYPGADTQYF. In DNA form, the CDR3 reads TGCGCCAGCAGCCAATATCCGGGCGCAGATACGCAGTATTTT.

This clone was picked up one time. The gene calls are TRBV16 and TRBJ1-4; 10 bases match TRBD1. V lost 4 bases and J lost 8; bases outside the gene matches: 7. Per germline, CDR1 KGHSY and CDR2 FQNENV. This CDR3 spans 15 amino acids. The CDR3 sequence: CASSRSGTGEEKLFF. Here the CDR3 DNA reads TGTGCCAGCAGCCGCTCCGGGACAGGGGAAGAAAAACTGTTTTTT.

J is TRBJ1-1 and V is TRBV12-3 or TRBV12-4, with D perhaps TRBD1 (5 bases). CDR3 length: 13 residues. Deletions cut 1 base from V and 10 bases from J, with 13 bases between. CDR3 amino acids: CASSLGPPGRAFF. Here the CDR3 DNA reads TGTGCCAGCAGTTTAGGGCCCCCAGGGAGAGCTTTCTTT.

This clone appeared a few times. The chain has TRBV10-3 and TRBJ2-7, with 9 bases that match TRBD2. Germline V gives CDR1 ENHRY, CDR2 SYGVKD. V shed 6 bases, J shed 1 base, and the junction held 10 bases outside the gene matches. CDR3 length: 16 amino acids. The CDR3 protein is CAIRGSGSPESYEQYF. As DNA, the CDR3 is TGTGCCATCAGGGGTAGCGGGAGCCCGGAGTCCTACGAGCAGTACTTC.

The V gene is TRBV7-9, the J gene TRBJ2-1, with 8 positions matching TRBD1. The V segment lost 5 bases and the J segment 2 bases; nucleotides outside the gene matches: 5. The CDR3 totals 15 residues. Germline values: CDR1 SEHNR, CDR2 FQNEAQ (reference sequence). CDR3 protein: CASSTHRGTYNEQFF. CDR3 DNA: TGTGCCAGCAGCACCCACAGGGGGACCTACAATGAGCAGTTCTTC.

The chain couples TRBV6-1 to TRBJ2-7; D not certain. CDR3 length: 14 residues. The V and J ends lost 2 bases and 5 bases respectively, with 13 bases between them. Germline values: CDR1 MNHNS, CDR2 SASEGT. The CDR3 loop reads CASSENLIKDEQYF. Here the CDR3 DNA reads TGTGCCAGCAGTGAAAACTTGATTAAGGACGAGCAGTACTTC.

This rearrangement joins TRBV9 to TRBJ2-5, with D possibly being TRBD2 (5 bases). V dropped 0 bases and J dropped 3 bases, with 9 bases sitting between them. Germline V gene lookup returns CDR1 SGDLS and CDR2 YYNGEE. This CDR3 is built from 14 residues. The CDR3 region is CASSVAGFEETQYF. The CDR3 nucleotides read TGTGCCAGCAGCGTAGCGGGATTTGAAGAGACCCAGTACTTC.

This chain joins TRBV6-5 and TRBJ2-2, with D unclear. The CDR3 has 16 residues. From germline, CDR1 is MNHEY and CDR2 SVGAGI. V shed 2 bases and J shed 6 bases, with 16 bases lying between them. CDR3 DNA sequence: TGTGCCAGCAGTTACGACGGAACCCGTAAGGCCGGGGAGCTGTTTTTT. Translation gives CASSYDGTRKAGELFF.